This is a list of T cell receptor beta chains from one sample in a study of CD8 T cells in Susac syndrome. TCRdb recomputed calls from the immunoSEQ multiplex PCR reads with MiXCR, one row per CDR3 protein. In the table there are a few hundred thousand distinct CDR3 sequences, roughly 96% of which are singletons. Source material: CD4+ T cells from PBMCs. Receptors were obtained from a human donor with multiple sclerosis. CDR3s include the opening cysteine and the closing phenylalanine or tryptophan. D genes are given only for firm matches. Only some rows state a clone size, as once, few, many or a class for expanded clones.

-,TRBJ2-1,-,TRBV29-1,CSVCPNLNNEQFF,TGCAGCGTGTGCCCGAACCTCAACAATGAGCAGTTCTTC
once,TRBJ2-5,TRBD2,TRBV15,CATSGRLAGVETQYF,TGTGCCACCAGCGGGAGACTAGCGGGGGTGGAGACCCAGTACTTC
-,TRBJ2-1,TRBD2,TRBV12-5,CASGGKKGSGGAGNEQFF,TGTGCTAGTGGTGGAAAGAAGGGTAGCGGGGGGGCAGGGAATGAGCAGTTCTTC
-,TRBJ2-3,-,TRBV11-1,CASSLYTGETDTQYF,TGTGCCAGCAGCTTATACACCGGTGAAACAGATACGCAGTATTTT
-,TRBJ2-1,TRBD2,TRBV12-3/TRBV12-4,CASSSVAGGVYNEQFF,TGTGCCAGCAGTTCTGTAGCGGGAGGAGTATACAATGAGCAGTTCTTC
-,TRBJ2-7,-,TRBV12-3/TRBV12-4,CASSTHYEQYF,TGTGCCAGCAGTACGCACTACGAGCAGTACTTC
once,TRBJ2-1,-,TRBV20-1,CSAESIEQFF,TGCAGTGCGGAGAGTATTGAGCAGTTCTTC
-,TRBJ2-1,-,TRBV28,CASSLALYNEQFF,TGTGCCAGCAGTTTAGCACTTTACAATGAGCAGTTCTTC
-,TRBJ1-2,TRBD1,TRBV29-1,CSAGGQGLYGYTF,TGCAGCGCCGGGGGACAGGGCCTATATGGCTACACCTTC
-,TRBJ1-2,-,TRBV7-2,CASSSGRGGGYTF,TGTGCCAGCAGCTCCGGACGGGGCGGGGGCTACACCTTC
-,TRBJ1-1,-,TRBV4-1,CASSQEDLPLEAFF,TGCGCCAGCAGCCAAGAGGACCTACCCCTTGAAGCTTTCTTT
once,TRBJ1-5,-,TRBV20-1,CSVGGLNQPQHF,TGCAGTGTAGGCGGCCTCAATCAGCCCCAGCATTTT
-,TRBJ2-3,-,TRBV9,CASSTRGPPRNTDTQYF,TGTGCCAGCAGCACCCGAGGACCCCCCAGGAACACAGATACGCAGTATTTT
-,TRBJ2-5,-,TRBV20-1,CSARDLSRLQETQYF,TGCAGTGCTAGAGATCTCTCTAGATTACAAGAGACCCAGTACTTC
-,TRBJ2-3,TRBD2,TRBV29-1,CSGAALAGGGDTQYF,TGCAGCGGGGCCGCTCTAGCGGGGGGCGGCGATACGCAGTATTTT
-,TRBJ1-3,-,TRBV3-1,CASSQSGNTIYF,TGTGCCAGCAGCCAAAGTGGAAACACCATATATTTT
-,TRBJ2-7,-,TRBV27,CASSPRQLLSYEQYF,TGTGCCAGCAGTCCACGACAGCTTCTTTCCTACGAGCAGTACTTC
-,TRBJ2-3,-,TRBV30,CAWRREAGSDTQYF,TGTGCCTGGAGGAGGGAGGCTGGGTCAGATACGCAGTATTTT
-,TRBJ1-1,-,TRBV20-1,CSASTPRTDTEAFF,TGCAGTGCTAGTACACCGAGAACGGACACTGAAGCTTTCTTT
-,TRBJ1-2,-,TRBV7-9,CASSPAGREVNGYTF,TGTGCCAGCAGCCCCGCTGGCAGGGAGGTTAATGGCTACACCTTC
-,TRBJ1-1,TRBD1,TRBV12-3/TRBV12-4,CASTHRTGSFAEAFF,TGTGCCAGCACCCACCGGACAGGGAGTTTCGCTGAAGCTTTCTTT
-,TRBJ2-1,TRBD1,TRBV9,CASSLRGPANNEQFF,TGTGCCAGCAGCCTCAGGGGGCCCGCAAACAATGAGCAGTTCTTC
-,TRBJ2-1,-,TRBV20-1,CSASLTTNNEQFF,TGCAGTGCTAGTTTAACGACTAACAATGAGCAGTTCTTC
-,TRBJ2-7,TRBD1,TRBV29-1,CSVTGQGISYEQYF,TGCAGCGTAACAGGACAGGGTATCTCCTACGAGCAGTACTTC
-,TRBJ2-7,TRBD2,TRBV5-1,CASSLVGTSGGEQYF,TGCGCCAGCAGCTTGGTAGGGACTAGCGGGGGTGAGCAGTACTTC
-,TRBJ1-2,-,TRBV14,CASSPWEGGPTF,TGTGCCAGCAGCCCTTGGGAGGGAGGGCCCACCTTC
-,TRBJ1-2,-,TRBV3-1,CASSQDGTVNYGYTF,TGTGCCAGCAGCCAAGACGGGACGGTTAACTATGGCTACACCTTC
-,TRBJ2-1,-,TRBV20-1,CSAPRQNRNEQFF,TGCAGTGCTCCGAGACAGAATCGGAATGAGCAGTTCTTC
-,TRBJ2-2,TRBD1,TRBV25-1,CASKGTANTGELFF,TGTGCCAGCAAGGGGACAGCGAACACCGGGGAGCTGTTTTTT
-,TRBJ2-7,-,TRBV5-1,CASSTASLGQGEQYF,TGCGCCAGCAGCACGGCCTCTCTGGGCCAAGGCGAGCAGTACTTC
-,TRBJ2-1,TRBD2,TRBV29-1,CSVVLAGVEQFF,TGCAGCGTTGTTCTAGCGGGAGTTGAGCAGTTCTTC
-,TRBJ1-5,TRBD1,TRBV29-1,CSVGDSEQPQHF,TGCAGCGTTGGGGACAGCGAGCAGCCCCAGCATTTT
-,TRBJ2-1,TRBD2,TRBV28,CASSVSGRARVNEQFF,TGTGCCAGCAGTGTTAGCGGGAGGGCTCGTGTCAATGAGCAGTTCTTC
-,TRBJ2-7,-,TRBV20-1,CSATRQGMYEQYF,TGCAGTGCGACAAGGCAGGGGATGTACGAGCAGTACTTC
-,TRBJ2-5,-,TRBV3-1,CASSRTLSETQYF,TGTGCCAGCAGCCGAACCCTAAGCGAGACCCAGTACTTC
-,TRBJ2-7,-,TRBV28,CASSFPHPAEQYF,TGTGCCAGCAGTTTCCCCCACCCCGCCGAGCAGTACTTC
once,TRBJ2-1,-,TRBV7-8,CASTPKRPPNEQFF,TGTGCCAGCACCCCAAAGAGGCCCCCGAATGAGCAGTTCTTC
-,TRBJ2-3,TRBD1,TRBV11-2,CASSARTGSTDTQYF,TGTGCCAGCAGCGCGAGGACAGGGAGCACAGATACGCAGTATTTT
-,TRBJ1-6,TRBD1,TRBV4-1,CASSQDPDRGSSYNSPLHF,TGCGCCAGCAGCCAAGACCCGGACAGGGGGAGCTCCTATAATTCACCCCTCCACTTT
-,TRBJ2-1,-,TRBV11-3,CASSPPAALRNEQFF,TGTGCCAGCAGCCCTCCGGCGGCACTCCGTAATGAGCAGTTCTTC
-,TRBJ2-4,-,TRBV20-1,CSASRRAAKNIQYF,TGCAGTGCTAGCAGGCGGGCGGCCAAAAACATTCAGTACTTC
-,TRBJ2-7,-,TRBV20-1,CSARDNLYEQYF,TGCAGTGCTAGAGATAACCTGTACGAGCAGTACTTC
-,TRBJ2-1,-,TRBV19,CASSPFRTGPREQFF,TGTGCCAGTAGCCCCTTTCGGACCGGACCTCGTGAGCAGTTCTTC
-,TRBJ2-7,TRBD1,TRBV7-9,CASSWDRGFEQYF,TGTGCCAGCAGCTGGGACAGGGGTTTTGAGCAGTACTTC
-,TRBJ2-7,-,TRBV7-9,CASGPSRGQSSYEQYF,TGTGCCAGCGGGCCGTCACGGGGGCAGAGCTCCTACGAGCAGTACTTC
-,TRBJ2-3,-,TRBV15,CATSRDRVLNRRDSNTDTQYF,TGTGCCACCAGCAGAGATCGGGTCTTAAACAGACGGGACTCTAACACAGATACGCAGTATTTT